This entry lists 30 T cell receptor beta chains sequenced from one sample in a study of blood T cell repertoires in COVID-19. Profiled with immunoSEQ multiplex PCR; TCRdb holds only in-frame clones, not every one. Among some 350,000 clones listed, 75% to 90% were seen once. Sequencing was carried out using peripheral blood. The receptor source for this set is a woman in her forties or fifties with COVID-19, enrolled during active disease.

The rearrangement links TRBV27 to TRBJ2-1; D remains unclear. The V and J ends lost 3 bases and 5 bases respectively, with 8 bases between them. This CDR3 contains 13 residues. Per the germline V gene, CDR1 is MNHEY and CDR2 is SMNVEV (reference sequence). In nucleotides, the CDR3 is TGTGCCAGCAGTTTTCTTTCGGACAATGAGCAGTTCTTC. This sequence encodes CASSFLSDNEQFF.

This chain uses TRBV5-1 with TRBJ1-2, with D perhaps TRBD1 (6 bases). The V end lost 4 bases, the J end lost 2 bases, and 12 bases lay between the germline ends. The CDR3 runs to 14 residues. Germline CDR1 is SGHRS and CDR2 is YFSETQ. The CDR3 sequence: CASSVMDRNYGYTF. CDR3 nucleotide sequence: TGCGCCAGCAGCGTAATGGACAGAAACTATGGCTACACCTTC.

This clone was seen only once. V and J are TRBV5-1 and TRBJ2-7, with D uncertain. CDR1 SGHRS and CDR2 YFSETQ come from the germline V gene. Trimming removed 4 bases at V and 8 bases at J, with 10 bases between. The CDR3 has 11 residues. The CDR3 protein is CASSVGSQQYF. The CDR3 coding sequence is TGCGCCAGCAGCGTCGGGTCGCAGCAGTACTTC.

The gene calls are TRBV11-3 and TRBJ2-2; TRBD1 agrees at 11 bases. V shed 0 bases, J shed 5 bases, and the junction held 5 bases outside the gene matches. The CDR3 totals 17 residues. Germline V CDR1 and CDR2: SGHNT, YENEEA. The CDR3 DNA sequence: TGTGCCAGCAGCTTAGATACCGGGACAGGGGGGACCGGGGAGCTGTTTTTT. This encodes CASSLDTGTGGTGELFF.

This chain uses TRBV2 with TRBJ2-5; 7 nucleotides align to TRBD1. The ends lost 6 bases at V and 2 bases at J; junction bases unmatched: 9. In germline, CDR1 is SNHLY, CDR2 FYNNEI. CDR3 size: 15 residues. The CDR3 here is CASRPGQPRQETQYF. CDR3 DNA: TGTGCCAGCAGACCGGGACAGCCACGTCAAGAGACCCAGTACTTC.

This clone was detected a few times. The chain carries TRBV11-1 and TRBJ2-7; 8 bases match TRBD2. V lost 5 bases and J lost 6; bases outside the gene matches: 6. The CDR3 loop spans 13 amino acids. Germline V CDR1 and CDR2: SGHAT, FQDESV (reference sequence). CDR3 DNA sequence: TGTGCCAGCAGCGCCGGACTAGCAGGCGAGCAGTACTTC. The encoded protein is CASSAGLAGEQYF.

This chain joins TRBV11-2 and TRBJ2-2; maybe TRBD1 (6 bases). This CDR3 is 14 amino acids long. With 4 bases removed from V and 1 base from J, the gap between germline ends came to 7 bases. Germline CDR1 and CDR2: SGHAT and FQNNGV. In nucleotides, the CDR3 is TGTGCCAGCAGCTCGACAGGGAACACCGGGGAGCTGTTTTTT. Amino acid sequence: CASSSTGNTGELFF.

V and J are TRBV5-4 and TRBJ2-1; 10 nucleotides match TRBD2. The CDR3 consists of 15 residues. The V segment lost 4 bases and the J segment 12 bases; nucleotides outside the gene matches: 13. Germline V CDR1 and CDR2: SGHNT, YYREEE (reference sequence). CDR3 in amino acids: CASSPDSGRAMGQFF. For the CDR3, the DNA is TGTGCCAGCAGCCCAGACAGCGGGAGGGCAATGGGGCAGTTCTTC.

The chain links TRBV7-2 to TRBJ2-1; a weak D match, TRBD1 (6 bases). Germline-derived CDR1 and CDR2 are SGHTA and FQGNSA. Trimming stripped 2 bases from V and 6 bases from J, with 17 bases between. The CDR3 length is 16 residues. CDR3 DNA sequence: TGTGCCAGCAGCTTATTTGCGTCAGGGGTCGCCAATGAGCAGTTCTTC. It codes for CASSLFASGVANEQFF.

A word on this clone: The identical CDR3 is also encoded by other nucleotide sequences in the sample. The J gene is TRBJ2-2, the V gene TRBV24-1; 7 bases are a match to TRBD2. This CDR3 has 16 residues. Per the germline V gene, CDR1 is KGHDR and CDR2 is SFDVKD. With 0 bases clipped from V and 1 base from J, the junction kept 1 base outside the gene matches. DNA for the CDR3: TGTGCCACCAGTGATTTGGGGAGGGGGAACACCGGGGAGCTGTTTTTT. It encodes CATSDLGRGNTGELFF.

V and J are TRBV28 and TRBJ1-6; D call uncertain. The CDR3 loop spans 15 amino acids. The V and J ends lost 1 base and 3 bases respectively, with 7 bases between them. CDR1 and CDR2 (germline): MDHEN, SYDVKM. Written as DNA, the CDR3 is TGTGCCAGCAGTTTATCCGGGGTCTATAATTCACCCCTCCACTTT. Its protein product is CASSLSGVYNSPLHF. Full variable domain (rest looked up from reference TRBV28 and TRBJ1-6): DVKVTQSSRYLVKRTGEKVFLECVQDMDHENMFWYRQDPGLGLRLIYFSYDVKMKEKGDIPEGYSVSREKKERFSLILESASTNQTSMYLCASSLSGVYNSPLHFGNGTRLTVT.

The chain recombines TRBV19 with TRBJ1-2, with 8 positions matching TRBD1. The germline V gene has CDR1 LNHDA and CDR2 SQIVND (reference sequence). V lost 3 bases to trimming and J lost 4 bases; unmatched junction nucleotides: 10. The length of the CDR3 is 16 residues. The CDR3 DNA sequence: TGTGCCAGTAGTATTATGGCAGGGGGCGCGGTCTATGGCTACACCTTC. Translating gives CASSIMAGGAVYGYTF. Based on the CDR3 plus reference TRBV19 and TRBJ1-2, the full variable domain is DGGITQSPKYLFRKEGQNVTLSCEQNLNHDAMYWYRQDPGQGLRLIYYSQIVNDFQKGDIAEGYSVSREKKESFPLTVTSAQKNPTAFYLCASSIMAGGAVYGYTFGSGTRLTVV.

This rearrangement joins TRBV28 to TRBJ1-1; tentatively, D is TRBD1 (5 bases). Germline V gene sequence: CDR1 MDHEN, CDR2 SYDVKM. The CDR3 totals 12 residues. Between the trimmed V and J ends, which lost 5 bases and 10 bases, there was a span of 14 bases. The CDR3 DNA sequence: TGTGCCAGCAGTCCTCCTCAGGGAAGAGCTTTCTTT. It yields the protein CASSPPQGRAFF.

This chain links TRBV9 with TRBJ1-1; 9 positions match TRBD1. The CDR3 is 13 residues long. The V segment lost 5 bases and the J segment 7 bases; nucleotides outside the gene matches: 6. Germline V gene lookup returns CDR1 SGDLS and CDR2 YYNGEE. Written as DNA, the CDR3 is TGTGCCAGCAGGGGGGACAGGGATATTGAAGCTTTCTTT. Protein product: CASRGDRDIEAFF.

This CDR3 reads CASSRTSGSAEQYF. The CDR3 bases are TGTGCCAGCAGCCGGACTAGCGGGAGTGCGGAGCAGTACTTC. The chain joins TRBV2 to TRBJ2-7; TRBD2 agrees at 13 bases. The CDR3 runs to 14 residues. V trimming: 6 bases; J trimming: 7 bases; junction bases outside the gene matches: 6. The germline gives CDR1 SNHLY, CDR2 FYNNEI.

The chain has TRBV7-9 and TRBJ1-2; 12 bases line up with TRBD1. The CDR3 totals 14 residues. Germline V gene sequence: CDR1 SEHNR, CDR2 FQNEAQ (reference sequence). V trimming: 5 bases; J trimming: 4 bases; junction bases outside the gene matches: 2. The CDR3 coding sequence is TGTGCCAGCAGCGGGACAGGGGGCTTCTATGGCTACACCTTC. This encodes CASSGTGGFYGYTF. The full variable domain, rest sourced from reference TRBV7-9 and TRBJ1-2, is DTGVSQNPRHKITKRGQNVTFRCDPISEHNRLYWYRQTLGQGPEFLTYFQNEAQLEKSRLLSDRFSAERPKGSFSTLEIQRTEQGDSAMYLCASSGTGGFYGYTFGSGTRLTVV.

V usage is TRBV27 and J usage is TRBJ2-7; 14 positions agree with TRBD2. In germline, CDR1 is MNHEY, CDR2 SMNVEV (reference sequence). The CDR3 is made up of 16 amino acids. Trimming took 4 bases from V and 7 from J; bases not matched to a gene: 9. Here the CDR3 reads CASSSIGTSGSGEQYF. CDR3 coding DNA: TGTGCCAGCAGTTCCATTGGGACTAGCGGGAGTGGGGAGCAGTACTTC.

This chain links TRBV25-1 with TRBJ1-1, with TRBD1 matching 7 bases. Germline CDR1 is MGHDK and CDR2 is SYGVNS. This CDR3 has 13 amino acids. The CDR3 bases are TGTGCGGTTGGGACAGAACTGAACACTGAAGCTTTCTTT. This gives the protein CAVGTELNTEAFF.

The DNA for the CDR3 is TGTGCCAGCGGGAGAAGACGGAACACTGAAGCTTTCTTT. It codes for CASGRRRNTEAFF. This sequence joins TRBV6-5 and TRBJ1-1; D is unresolved. The V end was cut by 8 bases, the J end by 1 base, with 11 bases between. Looked up from germline, CDR1 is MNHEY and CDR2 is SVGAGI. This CDR3 has 13 amino acids.

The chain links TRBV3-1 (or the pseudogene TRBV3-2) to TRBJ2-7; 10 positions agree with TRBD2. The CDR3 is 15 amino acids. From germline, CDR1 is LGHDT and CDR2 YNNKEL (reference sequence). The ends lost 3 bases at V and 3 bases at J; junction bases unmatched: 5. CDR3 DNA sequence: TGTGCCAGCAGCCATCTTCCTAGCGGGAGCTACGAGCAGTACTTC. It codes for CASSHLPSGSYEQYF.

The chain employs TRBV10-1 and TRBJ2-3; D perhaps matches TRBD2 (6 bases). Germline V CDR1 and CDR2: WNHNN, SYGVQD (reference sequence). Trimming stripped 8 bases from V and 0 bases from J, with 9 bases between. CDR3 length: 13 residues. The CDR3 spells CASQRVSTDTQYF. CDR3 DNA sequence: TGCGCCAGCCAGCGGGTTAGCACAGATACGCAGTATTTT.

The V call is TRBV11-3, the J call TRBJ2-7; 12 bases are a match to TRBD2. The CDR3 covers 15 residues. The J segment lost 3 bases and the V segment lost 4 bases, leaving 4 bases of the junction unmatched. In germline, CDR1 is SGHNT, CDR2 YENEEA. The CDR3 spells CASSSRLAGDYEQYF. The CDR3 nucleotides read TGTGCCAGCAGCTCTCGACTAGCGGGAGACTACGAGCAGTACTTC.

This sequence joins TRBV3-1 (or the pseudogene TRBV3-2) and TRBJ2-5, with unresolved D. The ends were cut back, 6 bases at V and 4 bases at J, with 9 bases in the middle. Germline V gene data show CDR1 as LGHDT and CDR2 as YNNKEL (reference sequence). CDR3 length equals 12 residues. CDR3 residues: CASRERPETQYF. CDR3 nucleotide sequence: TGTGCCAGCAGGGAGCGACCAGAGACCCAGTACTTC.

This clone appeared a single time. This chain joins TRBV5-1 and TRBJ1-1; 12 bases are shared with TRBD1. Per the germline V gene, CDR1 is SGHRS and CDR2 is YFSETQ. This CDR3 is 18 amino acids long. V was clipped by 4 bases and J by 4 bases; unmatched bases: 14. CDR3 sequence reads: CASSRGQGALVEGTEAFF. CDR3 in DNA: TGCGCCAGCAGCAGGGGACAGGGGGCGTTGGTGGAGGGCACTGAAGCTTTCTTT.

The chain carries TRBV5-1 and TRBJ2-2, with 7 bases lining up with TRBD2. With V trimmed by 4 bases and J by 1 base, 4 bases remained unmatched. The CDR3 loop spans 15 amino acids. In germline, CDR1 is SGHRS, CDR2 YFSETQ. CDR3 residues: CASSPGLLNTGELFF. The CDR3 nucleotides are TGCGCCAGCAGCCCGGGACTATTGAACACCGGGGAGCTGTTTTTT. Full variable domain (rest looked up from reference TRBV5-1 and TRBJ2-2): KAGVTQTPRYLIKTRGQQVTLSCSPISGHRSVSWYQQTPGQGLQFLFEYFSETQRNKGNFPGRFSGRQFSNSRSEMNVSTLELGDSALYLCASSPGLLNTGELFFGEGSRLTVL.

The genes are TRBV7-2 and TRBJ1-2; no definite D call. The CDR3 is 13 residues long. Trimming removed 1 base at V and 6 bases at J, with 9 bases between. Germline values: CDR1 SGHTA, CDR2 FQGNSA. The CDR3 region is CASSLVGRDGYTF. The CDR3 bases are TGTGCCAGCAGCTTAGTTGGGAGGGATGGCTACACCTTC. Full variable domain (remainder filled in from reference TRBV7-2 and TRBJ1-2): GAGVSQSPSNKVTEKGKDVELRCDPISGHTALYWYRQSLGQGLEFLIYFQGNSAPDKSGLPSDRFSAERTGGSVSTLTIQRTQQEDSAVYLCASSLVGRDGYTFGSGTRLTVV.

The chain couples TRBV6-5 to TRBJ2-7; TRBD2 agrees at 13 bases. The germline V gene encodes CDR1 MNHEY and CDR2 SVGAGI. V lost 2 bases and J lost 5; bases outside the gene matches: 6. This CDR3 has 16 amino acids. CDR3 nucleotide sequence: TGTGCCAGCAGTTACGGAGGACTAGCGGGAGTTAACGAGCAGTACTTC. Residues: CASSYGGLAGVNEQYF.

This chain joins TRBV5-6 and TRBJ1-4, with a possible D match to TRBD1 (6 bases). Germline lookup yields CDR1 SGHDT and CDR2 YYEEEE. The CDR3 spans 15 residues. The germline V and J ends were trimmed by 1 base and 0 bases, with 7 bases remaining between them. The CDR3 DNA is TGTGCCAGCAGCTTGAGGGGGTCAACTAATGAAAAACTGTTTTTT. Translating it yields CASSLRGSTNEKLFF.

The rearrangement joins TRBV10-1 to TRBJ1-2; the D is unclear. Germline V lookup: CDR1 WNHNN, CDR2 SYGVQD (reference sequence). This CDR3 region has 14 residues. V shed 5 bases and J shed 6 bases, with 16 bases lying between them. The CDR3 reads CASSPTADPNGYTF. CDR3 nucleotide sequence: TGCGCCAGCAGTCCCACCGCAGATCCAAATGGCTACACCTTC.

This clone was recorded only once. The gene calls are TRBV23-1 and TRBJ2-7; TRBD1 matches at 10 bases. TRBV23-1 is noted as an ORF with a role that remains uncertain. Trimming cost V 1 base and J 4 bases; bases outside gene matches: 7. The CDR3 contains 16 residues. The DNA of the CDR3 is TGCGCCAGCAGTCAATTGCTGGGACAGGGGATGTACGAGCAGTACTTC. Residues: CASSQLLGQGMYEQYF.